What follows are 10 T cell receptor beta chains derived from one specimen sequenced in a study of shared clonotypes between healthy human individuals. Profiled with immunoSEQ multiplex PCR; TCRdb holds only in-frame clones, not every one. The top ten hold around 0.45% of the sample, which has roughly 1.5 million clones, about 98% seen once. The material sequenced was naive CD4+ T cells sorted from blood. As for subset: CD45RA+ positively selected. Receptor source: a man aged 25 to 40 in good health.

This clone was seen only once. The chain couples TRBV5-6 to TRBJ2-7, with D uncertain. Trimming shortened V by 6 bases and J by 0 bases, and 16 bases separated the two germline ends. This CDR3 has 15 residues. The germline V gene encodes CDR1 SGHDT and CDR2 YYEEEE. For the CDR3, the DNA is TGTGCCAGCACAAAAGTCCATCGAGGCTCCTACGAGCAGTACTTC. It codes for CASTKVHRGSYEQYF.

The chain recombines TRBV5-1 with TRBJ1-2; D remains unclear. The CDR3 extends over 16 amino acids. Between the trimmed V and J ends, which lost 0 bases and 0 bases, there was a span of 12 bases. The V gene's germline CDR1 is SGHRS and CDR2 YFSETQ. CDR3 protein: CASSLAEAQANYGYTF. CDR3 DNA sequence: TGCGCCAGCAGCTTGGCCGAGGCACAAGCTAACTATGGCTACACCTTC.

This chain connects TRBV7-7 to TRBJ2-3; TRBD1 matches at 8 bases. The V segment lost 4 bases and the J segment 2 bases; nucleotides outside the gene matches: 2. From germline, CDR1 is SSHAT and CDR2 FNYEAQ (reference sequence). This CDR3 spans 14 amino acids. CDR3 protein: CASSSGQVTDTQYF. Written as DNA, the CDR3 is TGTGCCAGCAGCTCGGGACAGGTCACAGATACGCAGTATTTT.

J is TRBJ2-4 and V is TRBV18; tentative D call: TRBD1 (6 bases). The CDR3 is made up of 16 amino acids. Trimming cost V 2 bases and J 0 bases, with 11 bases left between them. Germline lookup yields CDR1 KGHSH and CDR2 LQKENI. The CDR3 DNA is TGTGCCAGCTCACCATCACGGACAGTAGCCAAAAACATTCAGTACTTC. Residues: CASSPSRTVAKNIQYF.

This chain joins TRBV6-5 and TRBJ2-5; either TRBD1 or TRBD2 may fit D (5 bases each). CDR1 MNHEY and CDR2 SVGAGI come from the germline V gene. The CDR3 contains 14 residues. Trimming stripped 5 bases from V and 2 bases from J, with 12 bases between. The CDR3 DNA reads TGTGCCAGCAGTCACGGGACGATACAAGAGACCCAGTACTTC. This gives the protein CASSHGTIQETQYF.

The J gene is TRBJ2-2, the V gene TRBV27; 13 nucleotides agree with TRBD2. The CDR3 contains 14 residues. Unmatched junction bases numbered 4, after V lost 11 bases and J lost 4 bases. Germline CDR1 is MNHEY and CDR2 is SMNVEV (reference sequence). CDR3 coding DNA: TGTGCCGTAGGACTAGCGGGAGCCACCGGGGAGCTGTTTTTT. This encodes CAVGLAGATGELFF.

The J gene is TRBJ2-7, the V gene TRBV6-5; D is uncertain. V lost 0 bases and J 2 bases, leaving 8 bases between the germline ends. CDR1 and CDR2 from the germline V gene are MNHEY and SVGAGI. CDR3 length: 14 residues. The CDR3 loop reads CASSYSRVAYEQYF. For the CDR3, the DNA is TGTGCCAGCAGTTACTCTAGGGTTGCCTACGAGCAGTACTTC.

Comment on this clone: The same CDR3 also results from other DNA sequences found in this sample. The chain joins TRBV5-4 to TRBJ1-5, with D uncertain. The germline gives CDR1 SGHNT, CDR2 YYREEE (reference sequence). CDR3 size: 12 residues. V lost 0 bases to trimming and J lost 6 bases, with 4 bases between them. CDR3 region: CASSLEGQPQHF. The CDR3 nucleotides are TGTGCCAGCAGCTTGGAAGGTCAGCCCCAGCATTTT.

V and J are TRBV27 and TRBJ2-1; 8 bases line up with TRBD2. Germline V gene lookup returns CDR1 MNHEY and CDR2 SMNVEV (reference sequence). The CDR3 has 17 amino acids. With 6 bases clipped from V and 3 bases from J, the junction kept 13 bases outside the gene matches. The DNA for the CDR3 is TGTGCCAGCAGACCGGGACTAGGCTTTATGGGCTACAATGAGCAGTTCTTC. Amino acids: CASRPGLGFMGYNEQFF.

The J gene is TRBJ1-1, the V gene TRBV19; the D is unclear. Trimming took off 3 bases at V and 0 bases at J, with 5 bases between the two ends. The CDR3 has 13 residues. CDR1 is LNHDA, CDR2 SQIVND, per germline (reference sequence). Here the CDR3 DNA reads TGTGCCAGTAGTATCAATATGAACACTGAAGCTTTCTTT. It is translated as CASSINMNTEAFF.